The source of this T cell receptor (beta chain) is a study of TIL therapy for anti-PD-1-resistant metastatic lung cancer (dated by TCRdb to the early 2020s). In terms of the full investigation: Before any PD-1/PD-L1 blockade was given, tumors were harvested, nivolumab was then administered, and patients who progressed went on to receive lymphodepletion, an infusion of expanded TIL, and IL-2. Enrolled patients had a median age of around 56 years (range roughly 35-85) and a median tumor PD-L1 proportion score of over 5.5%. The cohort was predominantly lung adenocarcinoma, with a few EGFR-mutant and two ALK-rearranged tumors, and half of patients were current or former smokers. A median non-synonymous tumor mutation burden of about 1.5 mutations per megabase was determined across the cohort by whole-exome sequencing. T cell receptor beta sequencing of tumor and peripheral blood served to follow clonotypes across the tumor, the expanded TIL product, and serial blood samples.

With regard to this clone: Its target antigen remains unknown. Base quality data are lacking; no much larger clone is found one base away.

Study-wide findings and limitations: The cohort was highly selected, including more treatment-naive, never-smoker and oncogene-addicted patients than is typical, which limits generalizability. The study protocol defined all tumor marker inferences as exploratory. The baseline peripheral repertoire was partially replaced by infused TIL clonotypes, which then decayed over months, and no apparent association between persistence and response was found.

This sample's time point label indicates: pre-treatment sample, taken before nivolumab and TIL therapy. Between late 2017 and early 2020, a dual-center phase I trial enrolled adults who had stage 4 NSCLC. Samples were obtained from a single-arm, open-label phase I trial in which tumor-infiltrating lymphocyte therapy with nivolumab was evaluated in advanced non-small cell lung cancer. Blood mononuclear cells from EDTA tubes were separated on a Ficoll gradient and snap-frozen as pellets, and DNA was extracted from the cells using a Qiagen mini-prep kit. TCR beta CDR3 regions were amplified from genomic DNA with the immunoSEQ v3 hsTCRB kit using bias-controlled multiplex PCR. TCR libraries were sequenced on an Illumina NextSeq 500 to 2 million to 2.5 million read pairs for survey level or 5-6 million for deep level. The authors processed their data as follows. The immunoSEQ Analyzer software assigned V, D and J genes, filtered out non-productive sequences, and reported clonality. Repertoires of infused TIL and blood were compared using productive Simpson clonality and the Morisita overlap index of productive TRB rearrangements. Absolute clonotype counts in blood were estimated as lymphocyte count times CD3+ fraction times the clone's productive frequency. Held by TCRdb, this immuneACCESS table contains in-frame sequences only and omits some clones. Under half of the omission traces to an unresolved V gene where checked; the cause of the rest is unknown. V and J calls and clone size follow that table, whereas D and trimming were derived from the DNA. This sample lists about 20,000 clones; about four fifths were detected once. In total, the top ten clones hold about 2.3% of the sample.

The CDR3 holds 13 amino acids from the cysteine to the phenylalanine. Only the CDR3 DNA is retained, 39 bases long and in frame from the first base. The germline V gene provides CDR1 KGHSH and CDR2 LQKENI. V sheds 8 bases and J sheds 5 bases, leaving 12 bases between their ends. The specimen was blood, collected at baseline. The rearrangement joined TRBV18 to TRBJ1-4, with the identity of the D gene unclear. This clonotype was obtained from a person between 25 and 80 years old with non-small cell lung cancer. The CDR3 protein: CASQGRGNEKLFF. The DNA sequence follows: TGTGCCAGCCAAGGAAGAGGCAATGAAAAACTGTTTTTT. Reference TRBV18 and TRBJ1-4 proteins supply the regions before and after the CDR3; the full variable domain is: NAGVMQNPRHLVRRRGQEARLRCSPMKGHSHVYWYRQLPEEGLKFMVYLQKENIIDESGMPKERFSAEFPKEGPSILRIQQVVRGDSAAYFCASQGRGNEKLFFGSGTQLSVL.